This T cell receptor (beta chain) was obtained from a study of regulatory T cells in long-lasting Graves disease. Germline V CDR1 and CDR2: SGHTA, FQGNSA. The CDR3 sequence is 17 residues long. V gave up 1 base and J gave up 2 bases; unmatched junction bases: 9. As to time point: persistent/refractory GD, antithyroid drugs over 5 years with positive TRAb. RNA extracted from PBMCs served as the sequencing template. This clonotype was picked up a small number of times. The target antigen is unknown. CDR3 regions were amplified by Arm-PCR using iRepertoire HTBI primers to build TCR beta libraries. Methods used by the authors: Samples jointly harbored 60 to 65 TRBV and about 13 TRBJ segments. TCRdb used MiXCR to reprocess the multiplex PCR reads, holding one entry per CDR3 protein. TCRdb, rather than the study authors, made the V and J calls. Of roughly 450,000 distinct CDR3 sequences listed, roughly 22% are singletons.

Regarding the study as a whole: The study found lower TCR diversity in persistent Graves' patients than in newly diagnosed ones.

This receptor was taken from a female donor with Graves disease. The chain carries TRBV7-2 and TRBJ1-1; TRBD1 agrees at 8 bases. This specimen consisted of peripheral blood mononuclear cells (PBMCs), obtained when the disease was refractory, from a patient treated with antithyroid drugs. The CDR3: CASSLVGPGGQNTEAFF. CDR3 DNA: TGTGCCAGCAGCTTAGTAGGCCCAGGGGGCCAAAACACTGAAGCTTTCTTT.